This TCR beta chain came from a study of cytomegalovirus exposure and HLA in healthy donors. General study findings and limits: In all likelihood, a cluster of highly shared sequence variants was a sequencing artifact. As a later analysis showed, a missense DCLRE1C variant was linked to trimming of TCR beta V- and J-genes. Testing in vitro showed a few CMV-associated chains specific for CMV antigens.

The PCR made use of 60 Vbeta and 13 Jbeta primers. Sequencing was performed with immunoSEQ multiplex PCR; in TCRdb, only in-frame clones are kept and a portion is missing. The data show approximately 210,000 clones, about 77% seen once. As regards this clone: Antigen specificity is unknown.

Germline V CDR1 and CDR2: GTSNPN, SVGIG (reference sequence). The CDR3 has 13 amino acids. V gave up 3 bases and J gave up 8 bases, with 13 bases separating them. The TCR originated in a woman younger than 45 in good health and CMV-seropositive. The chain uses TRBV30 and TRBJ1-4, with unresolved D. Sequences were obtained from PBMCs. CDR3 in DNA: TGTGCCTGGAGGGAGGACTCCAGGGAAAAACTGTTTTTT. Its protein is CAWREDSREKLFF.